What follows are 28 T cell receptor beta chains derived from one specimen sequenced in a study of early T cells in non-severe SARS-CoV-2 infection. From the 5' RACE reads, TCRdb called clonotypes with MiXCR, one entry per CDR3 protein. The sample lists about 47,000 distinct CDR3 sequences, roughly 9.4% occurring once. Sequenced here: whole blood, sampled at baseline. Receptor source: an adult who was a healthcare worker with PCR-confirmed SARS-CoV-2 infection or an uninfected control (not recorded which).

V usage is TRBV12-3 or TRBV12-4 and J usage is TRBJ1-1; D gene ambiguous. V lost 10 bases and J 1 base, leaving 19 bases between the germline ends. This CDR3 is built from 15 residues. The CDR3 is CAIRSRRRKNTEAFF. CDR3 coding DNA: TGTGCCATCCGATCCCGGAGACGGAAGAACACTGAAGCTTTCTTT.

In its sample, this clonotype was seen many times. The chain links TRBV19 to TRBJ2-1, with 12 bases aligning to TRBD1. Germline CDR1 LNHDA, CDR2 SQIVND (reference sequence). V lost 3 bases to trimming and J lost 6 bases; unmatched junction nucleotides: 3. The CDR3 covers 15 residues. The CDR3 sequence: CASSIRDRGPNEQFF. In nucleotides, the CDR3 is TGTGCCAGTAGTATCCGGGACAGGGGGCCCAATGAGCAGTTCTTC.

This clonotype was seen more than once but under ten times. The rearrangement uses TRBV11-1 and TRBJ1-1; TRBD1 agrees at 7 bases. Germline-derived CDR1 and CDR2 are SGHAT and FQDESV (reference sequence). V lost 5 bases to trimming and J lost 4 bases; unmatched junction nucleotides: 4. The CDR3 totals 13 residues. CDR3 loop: CASSPRQGTEAFF. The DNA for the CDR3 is TGTGCCAGCAGCCCTAGACAGGGCACTGAAGCTTTCTTT.

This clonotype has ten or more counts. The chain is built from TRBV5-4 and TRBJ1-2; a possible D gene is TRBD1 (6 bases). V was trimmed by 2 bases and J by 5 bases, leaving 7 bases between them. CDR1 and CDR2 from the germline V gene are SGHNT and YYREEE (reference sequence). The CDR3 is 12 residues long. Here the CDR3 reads CASSLQGYGYTF. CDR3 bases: TGTGCCAGCAGCTTACAGGGATATGGCTACACCTTC.

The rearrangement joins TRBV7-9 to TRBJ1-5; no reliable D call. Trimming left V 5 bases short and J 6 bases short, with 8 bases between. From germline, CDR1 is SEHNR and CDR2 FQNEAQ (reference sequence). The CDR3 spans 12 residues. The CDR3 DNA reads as TGTGCCAGCAGCCGATCGACTCAGCCCCAGCATTTT. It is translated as CASSRSTQPQHF.

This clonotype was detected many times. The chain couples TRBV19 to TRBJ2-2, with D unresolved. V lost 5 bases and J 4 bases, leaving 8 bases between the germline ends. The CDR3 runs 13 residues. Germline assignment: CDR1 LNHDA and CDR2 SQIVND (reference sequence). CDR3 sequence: CASSHLGTGELFF. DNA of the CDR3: TGTGCCAGTAGTCACCTGGGCACCGGGGAGCTGTTTTTT.

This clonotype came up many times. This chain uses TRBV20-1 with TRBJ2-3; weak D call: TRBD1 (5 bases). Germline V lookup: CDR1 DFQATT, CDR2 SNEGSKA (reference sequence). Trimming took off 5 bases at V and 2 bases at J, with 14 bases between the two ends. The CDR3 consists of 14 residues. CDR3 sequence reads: CSAQMGQSTDTQYF. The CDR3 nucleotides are TGCAGTGCTCAGATGGGGCAATCCACAGATACGCAGTATTTT.

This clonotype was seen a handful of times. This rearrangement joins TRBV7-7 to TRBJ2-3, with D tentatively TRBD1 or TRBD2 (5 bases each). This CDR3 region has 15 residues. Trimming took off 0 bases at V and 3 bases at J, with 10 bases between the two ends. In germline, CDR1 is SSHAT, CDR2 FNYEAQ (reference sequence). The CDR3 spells CASSLAAGTTDTQYF. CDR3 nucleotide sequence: TGTGCCAGCAGCTTAGCGGCCGGGACGACAGATACGCAGTATTTT.

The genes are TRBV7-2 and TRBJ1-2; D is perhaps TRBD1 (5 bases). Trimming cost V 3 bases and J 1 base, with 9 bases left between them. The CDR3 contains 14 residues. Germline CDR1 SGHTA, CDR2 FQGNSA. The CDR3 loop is CASSFARVNYGYTF. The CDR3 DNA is TGTGCCAGCAGCTTCGCCAGGGTTAACTATGGCTACACCTTC.

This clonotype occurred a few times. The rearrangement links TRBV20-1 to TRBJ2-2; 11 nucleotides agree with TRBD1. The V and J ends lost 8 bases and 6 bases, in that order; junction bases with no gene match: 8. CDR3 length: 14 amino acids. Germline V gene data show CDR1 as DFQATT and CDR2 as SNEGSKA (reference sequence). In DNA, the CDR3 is TGCAGTACTCAGCCGGGACAGGGGGCCGGGGAGCTGTTTTTT. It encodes CSTQPGQGAGELFF.

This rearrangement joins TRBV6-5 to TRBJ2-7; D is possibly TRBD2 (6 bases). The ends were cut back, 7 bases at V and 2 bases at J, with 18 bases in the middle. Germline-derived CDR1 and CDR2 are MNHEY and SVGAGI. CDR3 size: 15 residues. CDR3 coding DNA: TGTGCCAGCAAGTTGGAGGGCGGGTCCACCTACGAGCAGTACTTC. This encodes CASKLEGGSTYEQYF.

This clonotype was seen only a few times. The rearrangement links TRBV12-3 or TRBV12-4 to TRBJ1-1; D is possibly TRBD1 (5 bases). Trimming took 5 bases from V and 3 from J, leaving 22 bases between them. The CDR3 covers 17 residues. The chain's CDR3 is CASSDGTSTLPDTEAFF. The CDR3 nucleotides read TGTGCCAGCAGTGACGGGACGTCGACCCTTCCGGACACTGAAGCTTTCTTT.

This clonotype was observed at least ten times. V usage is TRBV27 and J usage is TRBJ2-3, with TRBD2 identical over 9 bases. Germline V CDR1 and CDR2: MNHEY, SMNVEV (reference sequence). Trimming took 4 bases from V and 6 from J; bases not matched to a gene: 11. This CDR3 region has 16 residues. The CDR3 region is CASSSRLAGRRDTQYF. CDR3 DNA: TGTGCCAGCAGTTCCCGTCTAGCGGGGCGTCGGGATACGCAGTATTTT.

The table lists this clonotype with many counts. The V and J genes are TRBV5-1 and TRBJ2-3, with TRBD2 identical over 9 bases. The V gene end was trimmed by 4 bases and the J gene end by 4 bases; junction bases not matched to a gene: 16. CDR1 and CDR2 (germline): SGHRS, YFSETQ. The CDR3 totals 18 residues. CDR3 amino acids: CASSMAQRLAEGADTQYF. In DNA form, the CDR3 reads TGCGCCAGCAGCATGGCCCAGCGACTAGCGGAGGGGGCAGATACGCAGTATTTT.

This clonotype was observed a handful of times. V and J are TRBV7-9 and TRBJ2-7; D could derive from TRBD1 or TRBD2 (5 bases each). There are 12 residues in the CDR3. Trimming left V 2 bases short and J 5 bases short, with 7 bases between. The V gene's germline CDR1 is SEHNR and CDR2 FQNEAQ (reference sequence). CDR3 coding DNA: TGTGCCAGCAGCTTACTGGGGGACGAGCAGTACTTC. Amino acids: CASSLLGDEQYF.

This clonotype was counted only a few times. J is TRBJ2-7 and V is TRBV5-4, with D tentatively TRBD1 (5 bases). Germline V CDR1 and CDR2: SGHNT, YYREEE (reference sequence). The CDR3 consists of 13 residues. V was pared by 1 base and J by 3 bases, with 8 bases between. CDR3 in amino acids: CASSLSQGYEQYF. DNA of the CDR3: TGTGCCAGCAGCTTGTCTCAGGGCTACGAGCAGTACTTC.

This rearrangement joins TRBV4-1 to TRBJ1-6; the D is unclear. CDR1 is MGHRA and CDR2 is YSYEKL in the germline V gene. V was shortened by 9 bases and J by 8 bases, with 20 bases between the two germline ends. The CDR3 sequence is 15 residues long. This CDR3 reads CASKTTQSGDSPLHF. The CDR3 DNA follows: TGCGCCAGTAAGACCACCCAGTCCGGGGATTCACCCCTCCACTTT.

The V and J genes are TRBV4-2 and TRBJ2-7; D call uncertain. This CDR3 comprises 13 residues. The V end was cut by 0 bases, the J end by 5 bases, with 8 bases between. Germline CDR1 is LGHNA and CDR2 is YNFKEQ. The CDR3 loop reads CASSQDIWNEQYF. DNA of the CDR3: TGTGCCAGCAGCCAAGATATTTGGAACGAGCAGTACTTC.

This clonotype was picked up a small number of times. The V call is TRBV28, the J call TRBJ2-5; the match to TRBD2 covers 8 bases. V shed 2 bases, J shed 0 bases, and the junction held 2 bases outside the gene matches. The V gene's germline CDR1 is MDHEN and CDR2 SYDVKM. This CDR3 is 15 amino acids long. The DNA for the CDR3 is TGTGCCAGCAGTTTAGGCGGGAGGTACCAAGAGACCCAGTACTTC. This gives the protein CASSLGGRYQETQYF.

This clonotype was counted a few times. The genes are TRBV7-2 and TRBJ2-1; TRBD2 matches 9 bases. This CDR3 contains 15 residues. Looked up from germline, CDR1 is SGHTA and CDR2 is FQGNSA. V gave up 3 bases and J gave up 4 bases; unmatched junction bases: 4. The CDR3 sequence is CASSFGSGSYNEQFF. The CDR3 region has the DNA TGTGCCAGCAGCTTTGGTAGCGGGAGTTACAATGAGCAGTTCTTC. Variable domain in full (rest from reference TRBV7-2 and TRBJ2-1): GAGVSQSPSNKVTEKGKDVELRCDPISGHTALYWYRQSLGQGLEFLIYFQGNSAPDKSGLPSDRFSAERTGGSVSTLTIQRTQQEDSAVYLCASSFGSGSYNEQFFGPGTRLTVL.

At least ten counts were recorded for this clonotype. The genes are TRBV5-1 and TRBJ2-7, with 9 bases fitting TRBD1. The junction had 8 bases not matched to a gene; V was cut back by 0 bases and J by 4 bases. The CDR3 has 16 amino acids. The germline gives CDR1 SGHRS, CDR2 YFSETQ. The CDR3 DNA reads TGCGCCAGCAGCTTGGCTGCCGGGACAGGGACGTACGAGCAGTACTTC. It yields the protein CASSLAAGTGTYEQYF.

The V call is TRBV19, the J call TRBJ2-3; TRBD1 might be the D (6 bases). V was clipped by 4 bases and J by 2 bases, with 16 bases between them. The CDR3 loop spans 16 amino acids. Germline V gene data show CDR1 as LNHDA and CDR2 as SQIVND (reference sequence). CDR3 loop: CASSTDLQGFTDTQYF. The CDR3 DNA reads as TGTGCCAGTAGTACCGACCTTCAGGGGTTCACAGATACGCAGTATTTT.

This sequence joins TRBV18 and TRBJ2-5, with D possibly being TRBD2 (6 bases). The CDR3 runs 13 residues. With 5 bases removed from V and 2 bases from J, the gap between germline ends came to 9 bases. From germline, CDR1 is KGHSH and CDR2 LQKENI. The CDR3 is CASSGDLQETQYF. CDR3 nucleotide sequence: TGTGCCAGCTCAGGGGACTTACAAGAGACCCAGTACTTC.

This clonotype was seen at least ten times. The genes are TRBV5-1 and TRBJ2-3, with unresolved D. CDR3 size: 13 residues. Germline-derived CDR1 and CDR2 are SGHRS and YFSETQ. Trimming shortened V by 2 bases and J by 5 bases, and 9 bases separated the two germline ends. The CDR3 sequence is CASSFQDLDTQYF. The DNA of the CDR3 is TGCGCCAGCAGCTTCCAGGACCTAGATACGCAGTATTTT.

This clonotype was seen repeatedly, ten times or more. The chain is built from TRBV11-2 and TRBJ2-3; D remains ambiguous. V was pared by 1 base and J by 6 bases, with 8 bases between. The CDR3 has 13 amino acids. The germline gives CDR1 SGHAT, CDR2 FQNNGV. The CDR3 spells CASSLGFGDTQYF. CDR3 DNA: TGTGCCAGCAGCTTAGGGTTCGGGGATACGCAGTATTTT. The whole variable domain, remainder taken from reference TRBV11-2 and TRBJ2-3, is EAGVAQSPRYKIIEKRQSVAFWCNPISGHATLYWYQQILGQGPKLLIQFQNNGVVDDSQLPKDRFSAERLKGVDSTLKIQPAKLEDSAVYLCASSLGFGDTQYFGPGTRLTVL.

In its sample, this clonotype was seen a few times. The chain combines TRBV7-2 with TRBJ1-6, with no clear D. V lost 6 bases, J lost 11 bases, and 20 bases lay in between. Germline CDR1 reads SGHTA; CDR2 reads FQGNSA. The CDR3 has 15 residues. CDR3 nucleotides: TGTGCCAGCAGGGCTGATGTAGCCCTCTGGGCACCCCTCCACTTT. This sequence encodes CASRADVALWAPLHF. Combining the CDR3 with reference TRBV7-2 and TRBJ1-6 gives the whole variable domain GAGVSQSPSNKVTEKGKDVELRCDPISGHTALYWYRQSLGQGLEFLIYFQGNSAPDKSGLPSDRFSAERTGGSVSTLTIQRTQQEDSAVYLCASRADVALWAPLHFGNGTRLTVT.

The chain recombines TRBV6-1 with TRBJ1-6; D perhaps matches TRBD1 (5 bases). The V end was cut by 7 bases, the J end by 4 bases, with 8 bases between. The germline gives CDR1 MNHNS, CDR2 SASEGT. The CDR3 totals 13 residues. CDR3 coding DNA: TGTGCCAGCAATGCAGGGTATAATTCACCCCTCCACTTT. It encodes CASNAGYNSPLHF.

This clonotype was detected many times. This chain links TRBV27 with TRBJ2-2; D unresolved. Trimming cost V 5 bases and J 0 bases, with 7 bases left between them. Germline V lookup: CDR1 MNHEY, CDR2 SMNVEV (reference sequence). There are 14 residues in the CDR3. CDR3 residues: CASSVGSNTGELFF. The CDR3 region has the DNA TGTGCCAGCAGTGTTGGGTCGAACACCGGGGAGCTGTTTTTT.